This T cell receptor beta chain was recorded in a study of blood T cell repertoires in COVID-19. Study-level information: Acute and convalescent COVID-19 samples came from the United States, Italy and Spain. Nucleic acid was either cDNA or gDNA, and it came from T cells, B-cell-depleted T cells, or PBMCs.

Per the authors' pipeline: Estimated nucleated cell counts came from reference gene primer amplification. Produced via immunoSEQ multiplex PCR; TCRdb's table is partial and in-frame only. That table supplies the V and J calls and clone size; D and trimming were determined from the DNA. The table shows 150,000 or so clones, with around three quarters occurring only once. Material for sequencing was peripheral blood. The sequence was collected from an older man with acute or convalescent COVID-19.

CDR3 DNA sequence: TGTGCCTGGAGTCGGCAGGAAGACTCCTACGAGCAGTACTTC. Its translation: CAWSRQEDSYEQYF. The chain couples TRBV30 to TRBJ2-7, with D uncertain. The V gene's germline CDR1 is GTSNPN and CDR2 SVGIG (reference sequence). The CDR3 runs 14 residues. With 2 bases removed from V and 0 bases from J, the gap between germline ends came to 11 bases.